The 8 T cell receptor beta chains reported below all come from one sample, sequenced in a study of regulatory T cells in long-lasting Graves disease. For TCR beta, libraries came from iRepertoire HTBI primers and Arm-PCR of CDR3 regions. TCRdb processed the multiplex PCR reads anew with MiXCR; each CDR3 protein has one entry. This table has approximately 400,000 distinct CDR3 sequences, less than 25% appearing once. Sample time point: persistent/refractory GD, antithyroid drugs over 5 years with positive TRAb. PBMCs were the source of the RNA used for TCR sequencing. Sequencing was performed on peripheral blood mononuclear cells (PBMCs), taken when the disease was refractory, from a patient treated with antithyroid drugs. All receptors derive from a female donor with Graves disease.

This clonotype was recorded a few times. The chain is built from TRBV11-2 and TRBJ2-1; 9 bases are shared with TRBD2. J was trimmed by 8 bases and V by 2 bases; bases with no gene match: 7. The V gene's germline CDR1 is SGHAT and CDR2 FQNNGV. The CDR3 consists of 15 residues. The CDR3 loop reads CASSLHAGGPDEQFF. CDR3 in DNA: TGTGCCAGCAGCTTACATGCGGGAGGGCCAGATGAGCAGTTCTTC. Full variable domain (missing parts from reference TRBV11-2 and TRBJ2-1): EAGVAQSPRYKIIEKRQSVAFWCNPISGHATLYWYQQILGQGPKLLIQFQNNGVVDDSQLPKDRFSAERLKGVDSTLKIQPAKLEDSAVYLCASSLHAGGPDEQFFGPGTRLTVL.

The V call is TRBV29-1, the J call TRBJ1-2; tentative D call: TRBD1 (5 bases). Germline V gene lookup returns CDR1 SQVTM and CDR2 ANQGSEA. Trimming removed 1 base from V and 3 bases from J, with 6 bases in between. This CDR3 has 12 residues. The CDR3 DNA sequence: TGCAGCGTTGAAGGAGGGGACTATGGCTACACCTTC. Amino acids: CSVEGGDYGYTF.

Note on this clonotype: This may come from a read error, since a much larger clone is one base off. Lacking the conserved final phenylalanine or tryptophan, this CDR3 likely reflects a read error. This chain uses TRBV19 with TRBJ1-1, with D unresolved. Germline lookup yields CDR1 LNHDA and CDR2 SQIVND (reference sequence). The V gene lost 3 bases and the J gene lost 2 bases, with 13 bases spanning the gap. The CDR3 spans 15 residues. CDR3: CASSIPNSDNTEAFI. Here the CDR3 DNA reads TGTGCCAGTAGTATCCCCAATTCAGACAACACTGAAGCTTTCATT.

This clonotype occurred many times. The chain recombines TRBV6-1 with TRBJ2-5; weak D call: TRBD2 (6 bases). CDR3 length equals 16 residues. The germline gives CDR1 MNHNS, CDR2 SASEGT. The V and J ends lost 7 bases and 1 base respectively, with 19 bases between them. CDR3 protein: CASNNPKTSPQETQYF. The CDR3 coding sequence is TGTGCCAGCAACAACCCTAAGACTAGTCCCCAAGAGACCCAGTACTTC.

The chain couples TRBV18 to TRBJ2-1; 13 nucleotides agree with TRBD2. Per germline, CDR1 KGHSH and CDR2 LQKENI. The CDR3 covers 16 residues. J lost 8 bases, V lost 5 bases, and 9 bases had no gene match. The CDR3 reads CASSIRTSGSGDEQFF. The CDR3 region has the DNA TGTGCCAGCTCAATTCGGACTAGCGGGAGTGGGGATGAGCAGTTCTTC.

For this clonotype: This could be a read error, since a much larger clone is one nucleotide away. The gene calls are TRBV7-2 and TRBJ1-1, with 7 positions matching TRBD1. The germline V gene has CDR1 SGHTA and CDR2 FQGNSA. The CDR3 runs 14 residues. The CDR3 loop reads CSSSPLQGQSLAFF. The CDR3 DNA reads as TGTTCCAGCAGCCCTTTGCAGGGACAGTCATTAGCTTTCTTT.

This clonotype has ten or more counts. In DNA, the CDR3 is TGTGCCAGCAGTTTATTAGGACAGGGTATAGGTCAGCCCCAGCATTTT. Its translation is CASSLLGQGIGQPQHF. The chain has TRBV12-3 or TRBV12-4 and TRBJ1-5, with 8 bases aligning to TRBD1. The CDR3 has 16 residues. J gave up 6 bases and V 2 bases, and 9 bases lay outside the gene matches.

This clonotype was recorded at least ten times. The CDR3 coding sequence is TGTGCCAGCAGCTTGGGGGACTCTGGGGCCAACGTCCTGACTTTC. This sequence encodes CASSLGDSGANVLTF. This chain links TRBV5-8 with TRBJ2-6; D uncertain. The germline CDR1 and CDR2 sequences are SGHTS and YDEGEE. CDR3 size: 15 residues. V was shortened by 0 bases and J by 0 bases, with 4 bases between the two germline ends.